Below, 6 T cell receptor beta chains from the same sample are listed, as sequenced in a study of post-analysis software for immune sequencing data. Study findings and constraints: Relative to controls, patients had several TRBV segments at higher frequency, with TRBV5-6, TRBV5-1 and TRBV20-1 among these.

These receptors have no known antigen. Prepared libraries of TCR beta cDNA carried unique molecular identifiers. TCRdb ran MiXCR on the PCR reads and lists one entry per CDR3 protein. This table has 150,000 to 200,000 distinct CDR3 sequences, about 32% appearing once. The sample comprised blood. All receptors come from a girl aged 10 to 17 with multiple sclerosis.

This clonotype has ten or more counts. The CDR3 loop reads CASSKQGANEKLFF. The DNA of the CDR3 is TGTGCCAGCAGCAAACAGGGGGCGAATGAAAAACTGTTTTTT. The V and J genes are TRBV21-1 and TRBJ1-4; whether TRBD1, the table's D call, matches the DNA was not checked. TRBV21-1 is shown as a pseudogene. The CDR3 extends over 14 amino acids.

In this sample, this clonotype turned up a few times. This chain uses TRBV5-8 with TRBJ2-7, with D uncertain. The CDR3 has 13 residues. V lost 9 bases and J 2 bases, leaving 15 bases between the germline ends. CDR1 and CDR2 (germline): SGHTS, YDEGEE. This CDR3 is CATQSDAPYEQYF. DNA of the CDR3: TGTGCCACTCAAAGCGACGCCCCCTACGAGCAGTACTTC.

The V gene is TRBV20-1, the J gene TRBJ2-1; 9 bases align to TRBD2. The CDR3 spans 16 residues. Germline V gives CDR1 DFQATT, CDR2 SNEGSKA (reference sequence). The V gene end was trimmed by 5 bases and the J gene end by 9 bases; junction bases not matched to a gene: 17. The CDR3 sequence: CSAFPAGSGRFSEQFF. DNA for the CDR3: TGCAGTGCTTTCCCCGCGGGTAGCGGGAGATTCAGTGAGCAGTTCTTC.

The gene calls are TRBV24-1 and TRBJ1-1; 8 nucleotides match TRBD1. V lost 4 bases and J lost 4; bases outside the gene matches: 4. In germline, CDR1 is KGHDR, CDR2 SFDVKD. The CDR3 is 14 residues long. The CDR3 bases are TGTGCCACCAGTGAAGGACAGGGACCCACTGAAGCTTTCTTT. Amino acids: CATSEGQGPTEAFF.

This clonotype was detected ten times or more. This chain connects TRBV7-2 to TRBJ2-7; 7 bases map to TRBD2. Germline V gives CDR1 SGHTA, CDR2 FQGNSA. The CDR3 length is 14 residues. With 5 bases clipped from V and 1 base from J, the junction kept 5 bases outside the gene matches. As DNA, the CDR3 is TGTGCCAGCAGCGCATTAGCGGGTTCCTACGAGCAGTACTTC. Protein sequence: CASSALAGSYEQYF.

This clonotype has a handful of counts. The chain couples TRBV3-1 to TRBJ2-1; 7 bases fit TRBD2. The CDR3 length is 14 residues. Trimming removed 4 bases from V and 1 base from J; junction bases left unmatched: 1. CDR1 is LGHDT, CDR2 YNNKEL, per germline (reference sequence). CDR3 nucleotides: TGTGCCAGCAGCCGGCGGGAGTCCTACAATGAGCAGTTCTTC. This encodes CASSRRESYNEQFF.